One sample yielded the 32 T cell receptor beta chains listed below, sequenced in a study of cytomegalovirus exposure and HLA in healthy donors. PCR was performed using 60 Vbeta and 13 Jbeta primers. Profiled with immunoSEQ multiplex PCR; TCRdb holds only in-frame clones, not every one. The repertoire has roughly 120,000 clones, about 81% of them found once; the top ten carry 0.9% to 1.2%. The sample comprised PBMCs. Receptor source: a woman aged 25 to 45 in good health and CMV-seronegative.

This chain uses TRBV11-3 with TRBJ1-1; 9 nucleotides align to TRBD1. Trimming cost V 3 bases and J 5 bases; bases outside gene matches: 4. The V gene's germline CDR1 is SGHNT and CDR2 YENEEA. This CDR3 is built from 14 residues. The CDR3 DNA sequence: TGTGCCAGCAGCTTGGGACAGGGACGTACTGAAGCTTTCTTT. Translation gives CASSLGQGRTEAFF.

This clone was picked up one time. The V gene is TRBV7-2, the J gene TRBJ2-7, with D tentatively TRBD2 (6 bases). Germline V gives CDR1 SGHTA, CDR2 FQGNSA. Trimming took 5 bases from V and 0 from J, leaving 14 bases between them. This CDR3 region has 15 residues. The CDR3 DNA is TGTGCCAGCAGCCCCGGCGGGACTGACTCCTACGAGCAGTACTTC. Amino acid sequence: CASSPGGTDSYEQYF.

The gene calls are TRBV10-3 and TRBJ1-5; D possibly corresponds to TRBD1 (6 bases). This CDR3 comprises 14 residues. V was pared by 3 bases and J by 7 bases, with 13 bases between. Germline V gene data show CDR1 as ENHRY and CDR2 as SYGVKD. This CDR3 reads CAISDRQGRQPQHF. The CDR3, as DNA: TGTGCCATCAGTGACCGGCAGGGGAGACAGCCCCAGCATTTT.

Remarks on this clone: Other DNA sequences in this sample translate to the same CDR3. The chain employs TRBV18 and TRBJ2-7; D not resolved. Germline CDR1 is KGHSH and CDR2 is LQKENI. V was clipped by 2 bases and J by 3 bases, with 5 bases between them. The CDR3 contains 12 residues. The CDR3 spells CASSPRSYEQYF. The CDR3 bases are TGTGCCAGCTCACCAAGGAGCTACGAGCAGTACTTC.

This clone was seen a handful of times. CDR3 sequence: CASSVDSEKLFF. The CDR3, as DNA: TGTGCCAGCAGCGTAGACAGTGAAAAACTGTTTTTT. The rearrangement joins TRBV9 to TRBJ1-4, with D hard to call. This CDR3 has 12 residues. Trimming took 0 bases from V and 7 from J, leaving 4 bases between them. Germline V gene data show CDR1 as SGDLS and CDR2 as YYNGEE.

This chain connects TRBV2 to TRBJ1-5; D remains ambiguous. V lost 11 bases, J lost 2 bases, and 19 bases lay in between. This CDR3 is built from 15 residues. CDR1 is SNHLY and CDR2 is FYNNEI in the germline V gene. CDR3 in DNA: TGTGCCTCCCCTAGATCGGGGAGTTGCAATCAGCCCCAGCATTTT. Its translation: CASPRSGSCNQPQHF.

The rearrangement links TRBV9 to TRBJ2-5; D possibly corresponds to TRBD2 (5 bases). The germline gives CDR1 SGDLS, CDR2 YYNGEE. Deletions cut 0 bases from V and 1 base from J, with 13 bases between. This CDR3 contains 16 residues. The CDR3 loop is CASSVVAGGPQETQYF. The DNA of the CDR3 is TGTGCCAGCAGCGTAGTGGCGGGTGGACCCCAAGAGACCCAGTACTTC.

The CDR3 DNA reads TGTGCCAGCAGCAAAGTTTTGGTGGGAGGTCAAGATACGCAGTATTTT. It specifies CASSKVLVGGQDTQYF. V gene TRBV21-1 combines with J gene TRBJ2-3; the DNA was not compared with TRBD2, the D call given in the table. TRBV21-1 has pseudogene status. This CDR3 comprises 16 residues.

The chain uses TRBV7-2 and TRBJ2-7; TRBD2 agrees at 9 bases. V shed 5 bases and J 1 base; nucleotides not matched to a gene: 6. CDR1 is SGHTA and CDR2 is FQGNSA in the germline V gene. This CDR3 contains 15 residues. The CDR3 loop is CASSTSSGISYEQYF. The DNA for the CDR3 is TGTGCCAGCAGCACTTCTAGCGGGATATCCTACGAGCAGTACTTC.

The CDR3 region is CASSFPGNSEAFF. The CDR3 DNA is TGTGCCAGCAGCTTCCCCGGTAATTCTGAAGCTTTCTTT. The J gene is TRBJ1-1, the V gene TRBV5-4; no firm D call. Per germline, CDR1 SGHNT and CDR2 YYREEE (reference sequence). V was pared by 2 bases and J by 6 bases, with 11 bases between. The CDR3 runs 13 residues.

The chain has TRBV4-3 and TRBJ2-3; D possibly corresponds to TRBD1 (6 bases). The germline V gene has CDR1 LGHNA and CDR2 YSLEER. V was clipped by 1 base and J by 2 bases, with 10 bases between them. The CDR3 loop spans 15 amino acids. The CDR3 sequence is CASSQGQAITDTQYF. CDR3 in DNA: TGCGCCAGCAGCCAAGGACAGGCAATCACAGATACGCAGTATTTT.

The chain recombines TRBV6-4 with TRBJ2-1; TRBD2 aligns across 11 bases. This CDR3 spans 15 amino acids. The J segment lost 5 bases and the V segment lost 5 bases, leaving 5 bases of the junction unmatched. Germline V gives CDR1 MRHNA, CDR2 SNTAGT. The CDR3 reads CASSSMGLADNEQFF. DNA for the CDR3: TGTGCCAGCAGTTCCATGGGACTAGCGGACAATGAGCAGTTCTTC.

V gene TRBV11-3 combines with J gene TRBJ2-7; maybe TRBD1 (6 bases). Trimming removed 5 bases at V and 3 bases at J, with 11 bases between. The germline V gene has CDR1 SGHNT and CDR2 YENEEA. This CDR3 comprises 13 residues. CDR3 coding DNA: TGTGCCAGCAGCAAGGGGGAGAGCTACGAGCAGTACTTC. It is translated as CASSKGESYEQYF.

This clone showed up just once. The chain employs TRBV6-6 and TRBJ2-2; TRBD1 aligns across 7 bases. CDR1 is MNHNY and CDR2 is SVGAGI in the germline V gene (reference sequence). CDR3 length: 15 residues. Trimming took 0 bases from V and 6 from J; bases not matched to a gene: 4. The CDR3 sequence is CASSYSGQGAGELFF. CDR3 bases: TGTGCCAGCAGTTACTCCGGGCAGGGGGCCGGGGAGCTGTTTTTT.

The chain has TRBV19 and TRBJ1-1; no clear D gene. The CDR3 has 15 residues. With 3 bases removed from V and 2 bases from J, the gap between germline ends came to 13 bases. Per the germline V gene, CDR1 is LNHDA and CDR2 is SQIVND (reference sequence). The CDR3 DNA follows: TGTGCCAGTAGTATCCTGTCAGCGGCTAACACTGAAGCTTTCTTT. This sequence encodes CASSILSAANTEAFF. The variable domain in full, completed from reference TRBV19 and TRBJ1-1, reads DGGITQSPKYLFRKEGQNVTLSCEQNLNHDAMYWYRQDPGQGLRLIYYSQIVNDFQKGDIAEGYSVSREKKESFPLTVTSAQKNPTAFYLCASSILSAANTEAFFGQGTRLTVV.

The rearrangement joins TRBV4-2 to TRBJ1-4; D ambiguous. The CDR3 extends over 12 amino acids. Germline V gives CDR1 LGHNA, CDR2 YNFKEQ. Trimming stripped 2 bases from V and 8 bases from J, with 6 bases between. The CDR3 loop reads CASSQSLEKLFF. Written as DNA, the CDR3 is TGTGCCAGCAGCCAAAGTCTAGAAAAACTGTTTTTT.

In this sample, this clone turned up once. The gene calls are TRBV7-8 and TRBJ1-4; D not resolved. V lost 7 bases to trimming and J lost 12 bases, with 27 bases between them. Germline V CDR1 and CDR2: SGHVS, FQNEAQ. The CDR3 has 16 residues. As DNA, the CDR3 is TGTGCCAGCACCCTCTTCGGGTCCCTGAGGAGAGACGAACTGTTTTTT. Amino acid sequence: CASTLFGSLRRDELFF.

This chain links TRBV27 with TRBJ2-7; D may be TRBD2 (7 bases). Trimming took 5 bases from V and 2 from J, leaving 28 bases between them. The CDR3 is made up of 19 amino acids. CDR1 is MNHEY, CDR2 SMNVEV, per germline (reference sequence). As DNA, the CDR3 is TGTGCCAGCAGTCCCCTGATCCGATCGGGGGCTAGCGGAACCTACGAGCAGTACTTC. It is translated as CASSPLIRSGASGTYEQYF.

The V and J genes are TRBV19 and TRBJ2-1; 10 nucleotides align to TRBD2. The CDR3 is 17 amino acids. V dropped 4 bases and J dropped 5; count of bases not matched to a gene: 11. CDR1 is LNHDA and CDR2 is SQIVND in the germline V gene (reference sequence). The CDR3 loop is CASSTDGGLAGDNEQFF. The CDR3 nucleotides are TGTGCCAGTAGTACCGATGGGGGGCTAGCGGGGGACAATGAGCAGTTCTTC.

The chain employs TRBV5-6 and TRBJ1-1, with D possibly being TRBD1 (5 bases). CDR1 and CDR2 from the germline V gene are SGHDT and YYEEEE. V was trimmed by 3 bases and J by 6 bases, leaving 18 bases between them. The CDR3 is 15 amino acids. The CDR3 DNA is TGTGCCAGCAGCTACCAGTCGACAGTGGACGCTGAAGCTTTCTTT. It specifies CASSYQSTVDAEAFF.

The genes are TRBV2 and TRBJ1-5; no clear D. The germline V gene has CDR1 SNHLY and CDR2 FYNNEI. The CDR3 totals 14 residues. Trimming removed 3 bases from V and 0 bases from J, with 6 bases in between. The CDR3 loop reads CASSDSVSNQPQHF. CDR3 DNA: TGTGCCAGCAGTGATTCGGTTAGCAATCAGCCCCAGCATTTT.

The V gene is TRBV13, the J gene TRBJ2-1; TRBD2 matches at 9 bases. V was clipped by 9 bases and J by 7 bases; unmatched bases: 13. The CDR3 is 15 amino acids. Germline lookup yields CDR1 PRHDT and CDR2 FYEKMQ (reference sequence). This CDR3 is CASTTSGLRGNEQFF. The CDR3, as DNA: TGTGCCAGTACGACTAGCGGCCTCAGAGGGAATGAGCAGTTCTTC.

This clone was found once. The chain recombines TRBV5-1 with TRBJ2-3; 10 nucleotides agree with TRBD2. This CDR3 region has 15 residues. Germline CDR1 and CDR2: SGHRS and YFSETQ. Unmatched junction bases numbered 5, after V lost 2 bases and J lost 5 bases. CDR3 residues: CASSFTAGGIDTQYF. The CDR3 DNA sequence: TGCGCCAGCAGCTTCACAGCGGGGGGGATAGATACGCAGTATTTT.

The V and J genes are TRBV7-9 and TRBJ1-3; D is undetermined. V was pared by 1 base and J by 1 base, with 11 bases between. The CDR3 has 16 residues. The germline CDR1 and CDR2 sequences are SEHNR and FQNEAQ (reference sequence). This CDR3 reads CASSLVVRGSGNTIYF. The CDR3 DNA follows: TGTGCCAGCAGCTTAGTGGTACGGGGATCTGGAAACACCATATATTTT.

The chain joins TRBV2 to TRBJ1-2; no definite D call. CDR1 is SNHLY, CDR2 FYNNEI, per germline. The CDR3 contains 13 residues. The V gene lost 4 bases and the J gene lost 4 bases, with 10 bases spanning the gap. In nucleotides, the CDR3 is TGTGCCAGCAGTGGCACACTATTCTATGGCTACACCTTC. Its protein is CASSGTLFYGYTF.

The chain is built from TRBV5-1 and TRBJ2-7; D possibly corresponds to TRBD2 (5 bases). The CDR3 is 14 residues long. With 2 bases removed from V and 3 bases from J, the gap between germline ends came to 12 bases. CDR1 is SGHRS, CDR2 YFSETQ, per germline. Here the CDR3 DNA reads TGCGCCAGCAGCTTCTCCTCTGACTACTACGAGCAGTACTTC. It translates to CASSFSSDYYEQYF.

The J gene is TRBJ2-7, the V gene TRBV27; tentatively, D is TRBD2 (5 bases). The CDR3 runs to 14 residues. Germline V gene sequence: CDR1 MNHEY, CDR2 SMNVEV (reference sequence). V was clipped by 4 bases and J by 6 bases, with 16 bases between them. CDR3 sequence reads: CASSSKGVFFEQYF. DNA for the CDR3: TGTGCCAGCAGTTCGAAGGGAGTTTTCTTCGAGCAGTACTTC.

This clone was seen a single time. The chain uses TRBV21-1 and TRBJ2-7; no check of the table's D call, TRBD1, against the DNA was made. TRBV21-1 is termed a pseudogene. This CDR3 spans 15 amino acids. The chain's CDR3 is CASSKGQGYWNEQYF. The CDR3 region has the DNA TGTGCCAGCAGCAAAGGACAGGGGTACTGGAACGAGCAGTACTTC.

The chain employs TRBV6-1 and TRBJ1-2, with 11 bases identical to TRBD1. Trimming at V came to 0 bases and at J to 4 bases, leaving 4 bases not matched to a gene. This CDR3 spans 16 amino acids. The germline gives CDR1 MNHNS, CDR2 SASEGT. In DNA form, the CDR3 reads TGTGCCAGCAGTGAAGCGGGGACAGGGGGATTCTATGGCTACACCTTC. Protein sequence: CASSEAGTGGFYGYTF.

This chain joins TRBV10-1 and TRBJ2-7; D possibly corresponds to TRBD1 (7 bases). V lost 5 bases to trimming and J lost 4 bases, with 18 bases between them. CDR1 is WNHNN and CDR2 is SYGVQD in the germline V gene (reference sequence). The CDR3 has 15 residues. The DNA of the CDR3 is TGCGCCAGCAGTCCAACCAGGGGGGTCCTTTACGAGCAGTACTTC. Translating gives CASSPTRGVLYEQYF.

V is TRBV11-2 and J is TRBJ1-2; D is unclear. V lost 5 bases and J 4 bases, leaving 14 bases between the germline ends. Germline V gene lookup returns CDR1 SGHAT and CDR2 FQNNGV. This CDR3 spans 14 amino acids. Here the CDR3 DNA reads TGTGCCAGCAGCCCCATTTCAAGGAGCTATGGCTACACCTTC. This codes for CASSPISRSYGYTF. The full variable domain, rest sourced from reference TRBV11-2 and TRBJ1-2, is EAGVAQSPRYKIIEKRQSVAFWCNPISGHATLYWYQQILGQGPKLLIQFQNNGVVDDSQLPKDRFSAERLKGVDSTLKIQPAKLEDSAVYLCASSPISRSYGYTFGSGTRLTVV.

This sequence joins TRBV7-8 and TRBJ2-5, with 9 bases lining up with TRBD1. Looked up from germline, CDR1 is SGHVS and CDR2 is FQNEAQ. Trimming removed 5 bases from V and 4 bases from J; junction bases left unmatched: 14. This CDR3 is built from 17 residues. CDR3 amino acids: CASSPYQGGQGLETQYF. CDR3 sequence (DNA): TGTGCCAGCAGCCCATATCAAGGAGGACAGGGGCTAGAGACCCAGTACTTC.